The 28 T cell receptor beta chains below come from one sample, sequenced in a study of blood T cell repertoires in COVID-19. TCRdb's copy holds only in-frame clones and misses some; the assay was immunoSEQ multiplex PCR. The sample contains fewer than 200,000 clones, roughly 81% of which appear only once. The specimen sequenced was peripheral blood. The receptors originated from a woman older than 75 with COVID-19, enrolled during active disease.

The chain has TRBV27 and TRBJ2-3; a possible D gene is TRBD1 (6 bases). V lost 5 bases and J lost 4, with 19 bases in between. CDR1 is MNHEY, CDR2 SMNVEV, per germline (reference sequence). This CDR3 is 16 amino acids long. Written as DNA, the CDR3 is TGTGCCAGCAGTATCAGATCAGGGGTAGGGCCAGATACGCAGTATTTT. This translates into CASSIRSGVGPDTQYF.

This chain joins TRBV25-1 and TRBJ2-1; possibly TRBD1 for D (8 bases). Per germline, CDR1 MGHDK and CDR2 SYGVNS. The CDR3 loop spans 14 amino acids. Trimming shortened V by 6 bases and J by 7 bases, and 16 bases separated the two germline ends. The CDR3 loop reads CASRQGGSTNEQFF. CDR3 nucleotide sequence: TGTGCCAGCAGACAGGGGGGGTCTACAAATGAGCAGTTCTTC. Variable domain in full (rest from reference TRBV25-1 and TRBJ2-1): EADIYQTPRYLVIGTGKKITLECSQTMGHDKMYWYQQDPGMELHLIHYSYGVNSTEKGDLSSESTVSRIRTEHFPLTLESARPSHTSQYLCASRQGGSTNEQFFGPGTRLTVL.

This clone was found a few times. This chain uses TRBV9 with TRBJ1-2; TRBD1 matches at 9 bases. V lost 3 bases and J lost 1; bases outside the gene matches: 4. The CDR3 sequence is 15 residues long. Germline lookup yields CDR1 SGDLS and CDR2 YYNGEE. CDR3 sequence: CASSGGQGRNYGYTF. The CDR3 nucleotides read TGTGCCAGCAGCGGAGGACAGGGGCGTAACTATGGCTACACCTTC. Supplemented by reference TRBV9 and TRBJ1-2, the full variable domain reads DSGVTQTPKHLITATGQRVTLRCSPRSGDLSVYWYQQSLDQGLQFLIQYYNGEERAKGNILERFSAQQFPDLHSELNLSSLELGDSALYFCASSGGQGRNYGYTFGSGTRLTVV.

About this clone itself: Other DNA sequences in this specimen translate into the identical CDR3. J is TRBJ1-2 and V is TRBV7-9, with TRBD1 identical over 10 bases. The CDR3 contains 13 residues. Germline CDR1 and CDR2: SEHNR and FQNEAQ (reference sequence). V gave up 3 bases and J gave up 5 bases; unmatched junction bases: 0. In DNA, the CDR3 is TGTGCCAGCAGCTTGGGACAGGGGTATGGCTACACCTTC. Translating gives CASSLGQGYGYTF.

The V gene is TRBV28, the J gene TRBJ1-5; 8 bases match TRBD1. The CDR3 covers 14 residues. Germline V gene data show CDR1 as MDHEN and CDR2 as SYDVKM. The trim removed 5 bases at V and 2 bases at J, leaving 2 bases unmatched. This CDR3 is CASSRGQGNQPQHF. The CDR3, as DNA: TGTGCCAGCAGTCGGGGACAGGGCAATCAGCCCCAGCATTTT. Filled out from reference TRBV28 and TRBJ1-5, the complete variable domain reads DVKVTQSSRYLVKRTGEKVFLECVQDMDHENMFWYRQDPGLGLRLIYFSYDVKMKEKGDIPEGYSVSREKKERFSLILESASTNQTSMYLCASSRGQGNQPQHFGDGTRLSIL.

This rearrangement joins TRBV19 to TRBJ1-1; D may be TRBD1 (6 bases). The V end lost 8 bases, the J end lost 0 bases, and 10 bases lay between the germline ends. Germline lookup yields CDR1 LNHDA and CDR2 SQIVND (reference sequence). The CDR3 length is 13 residues. The CDR3 region is CASQDSLNTEAFF. CDR3 sequence (DNA): TGTGCCAGTCAGGACAGTTTGAACACTGAAGCTTTCTTT.

The chain uses TRBV6-6 and TRBJ2-3; 7 nucleotides align to TRBD2. This CDR3 contains 12 residues. The J segment lost 14 bases and the V segment lost 2 bases, leaving 7 bases of the junction unmatched. The germline CDR1 and CDR2 sequences are MNHNY and SVGAGI (reference sequence). CDR3 sequence (DNA): TGTGCCAGCAGTTACGGGGGGGAGGGTGTGTATTTT. Amino acids: CASSYGGEGVYF.

The CDR3 loop reads CASNQGADTQYF. CDR3 DNA sequence: TGTGCCAGCAACCAGGGGGCAGATACGCAGTATTTT. The chain carries TRBV2 and TRBJ2-3, with TRBD1 matching over 7 bases. The germline gives CDR1 SNHLY, CDR2 FYNNEI. CDR3 length equals 12 residues. V shed 7 bases and J 4 bases; nucleotides not matched to a gene: 2.

The chain joins TRBV18 to TRBJ2-3, with TRBD2 matching 7 bases. The germline CDR1 and CDR2 sequences are KGHSH and LQKENI. The CDR3 is made up of 15 amino acids. Trimming at V came to 1 base and at J to 3 bases, leaving 4 bases not matched to a gene. CDR3: CASSPQRGGTDTQYF. DNA for the CDR3: TGTGCCAGCTCACCACAGCGGGGTGGGACAGATACGCAGTATTTT.

The J gene is TRBJ1-2, the V gene TRBV18, with 7 bases identical to TRBD1. Per germline, CDR1 KGHSH and CDR2 LQKENI. The CDR3 totals 13 residues. The J segment lost 8 bases and the V segment lost 3 bases, leaving 6 bases of the junction unmatched. The CDR3 sequence: CASSPDRAGGYTF. In DNA, the CDR3 is TGTGCCAGCTCACCTGACAGGGCTGGAGGCTACACCTTC.

J is TRBJ2-1 and V is TRBV6-2 or TRBV6-3; D might be TRBD1 (6 bases). Germline CDR1 MNHEY, CDR2 SVGEGT. V lost 2 bases and J lost 9, with 23 bases in between. This CDR3 spans 17 amino acids. The CDR3 protein is CASSYAPPRGLVGEQFF. CDR3 bases: TGTGCCAGCAGTTACGCTCCCCCCAGGGGTTTGGTTGGTGAGCAGTTCTTC.

This chain joins TRBV21-1 and TRBJ2-3; the table's D call TRBD2 went unverified against the DNA. TRBV21-1 is flagged as a pseudogene. This CDR3 spans 21 amino acids. The CDR3 sequence is CASSPYRRLAGVHKDTDTQYF. CDR3 nucleotides: TGTGCCAGCAGCCCATACCGGCGACTAGCGGGAGTTCACAAAGACACAGATACGCAGTATTTT.

The chain combines TRBV7-9 with TRBJ2-1; a possible D gene is TRBD2 (6 bases). CDR1 and CDR2 from the germline V gene are SEHNR and FQNEAQ (reference sequence). The CDR3 runs 16 residues. V dropped 5 bases and J dropped 1 base, with 15 bases sitting between them. The CDR3 nucleotides read TGTGCCAGCAGCGGTCGACTAGTCGGGTCCTACAATGAGCAGTTCTTC. Residues: CASSGRLVGSYNEQFF.

The CDR3 reads CASRRWTGELEKLFF. Here the CDR3 DNA reads TGTGCCAGCAGGAGATGGACAGGGGAACTCGAAAAACTGTTTTTT. The chain is built from TRBV6-5 and TRBJ1-4; 9 bases are a match to TRBD1. Germline V gene data show CDR1 as MNHEY and CDR2 as SVGAGI. V lost 6 bases to trimming and J lost 8 bases; unmatched junction nucleotides: 10. The length of the CDR3 is 15 residues.

This clone has just a few counts. The gene calls are TRBV5-1 and TRBJ2-3, with 9 bases lining up with TRBD1. J was trimmed by 6 bases and V by 4 bases; bases with no gene match: 3. Germline-derived CDR1 and CDR2 are SGHRS and YFSETQ. The CDR3 covers 13 residues. CDR3 sequence: CASSIGQGDTQYF. CDR3 coding DNA: TGCGCCAGCAGCATTGGACAGGGGGATACGCAGTATTTT.

Concerning this clone itself: Other DNA variants within this sample encode the same CDR3. This chain links TRBV23-1 with TRBJ1-2, with 7 bases aligning to TRBD1. TRBV23-1 is given ORF status, its function remaining uncertain. The ends lost 6 bases at V and 9 bases at J; junction bases unmatched: 7. The CDR3 extends over 12 amino acids. CDR3 nucleotide sequence: TGCGCCAGCAGCCTTAGGGACAGCCGCTACACCTTC. Protein: CASSLRDSRYTF.

The chain uses TRBV7-2 and TRBJ2-1; possibly TRBD2 for D (5 bases). V dropped 5 bases and J dropped 0 bases, with 11 bases sitting between them. CDR1 is SGHTA, CDR2 FQGNSA, per germline. The CDR3 runs to 15 residues. The CDR3 DNA sequence: TGTGCCAGCAGCCGCGGGTCCGACTCCTACAATGAGCAGTTCTTC. Translating gives CASSRGSDSYNEQFF.

The chain joins TRBV11-1 to TRBJ1-1, with a tentative D call TRBD1 (6 bases). CDR1 and CDR2 from the germline V gene are SGHAT and FQDESV (reference sequence). The CDR3 consists of 16 residues. Between the trimmed V and J ends, which lost 0 bases and 4 bases, there was a span of 15 bases. The CDR3 reads CASSLAYRVFGTEAFF. CDR3 nucleotide sequence: TGTGCCAGCAGCTTAGCTTACAGGGTTTTTGGCACTGAAGCTTTCTTT.

V is TRBV11-2 and J is TRBJ1-2; 7 bases are a match to TRBD1. This CDR3 is 15 amino acids long. Per the germline V gene, CDR1 is SGHAT and CDR2 is FQNNGV. Trimming cost V 5 bases and J 3 bases; bases outside gene matches: 9. In nucleotides, the CDR3 is TGTGCCAGCAGCCCCAAGCCCGGGACAGACTATGGCTACACCTTC. This encodes CASSPKPGTDYGYTF.

The chain links TRBV9 to TRBJ2-1, with TRBD2 identical over 10 bases. The length of the CDR3 is 16 residues. J lost 8 bases, V lost 3 bases, and 11 bases had no gene match. CDR1 is SGDLS, CDR2 YYNGEE, per germline. CDR3 nucleotides: TGTGCCAGCAGCGCCAGAGGAGCGGGAGGGATTGATGAGCAGTTCTTC. As protein: CASSARGAGGIDEQFF.

The chain is built from TRBV11-2 and TRBJ1-1; D not certain. The germline gives CDR1 SGHAT, CDR2 FQNNGV. The V end lost 5 bases, the J end lost 11 bases, and 18 bases lay between the germline ends. CDR3 length: 13 amino acids. The CDR3 nucleotides read TGTGCCAGCAGCAGCGGACTCCCTCCCACGGCTTTCTTT. Translated: CASSSGLPPTAFF. Based on the CDR3 plus reference TRBV11-2 and TRBJ1-1, the full variable domain is EAGVAQSPRYKIIEKRQSVAFWCNPISGHATLYWYQQILGQGPKLLIQFQNNGVVDDSQLPKDRFSAERLKGVDSTLKIQPAKLEDSAVYLCASSSGLPPTAFFGQGTRLTVV.

This clone was counted between two and nine times. The V gene is TRBV5-1, the J gene TRBJ2-7; 12 bases match TRBD2. After removal of 2 bases from V and 1 base from J, the junction contained 4 bases not matched to a gene. The CDR3 runs 16 residues. Germline values: CDR1 SGHRS, CDR2 YFSETQ. CDR3 in DNA: TGCGCCAGCAGCTTCCAGCTAGCGGGAGGGTCCTACGAGCAGTACTTC. It specifies CASSFQLAGGSYEQYF.

This clone appeared a single time. The chain employs TRBV4-2 and TRBJ2-3; 11 bases fit TRBD1. This CDR3 contains 22 residues. The germline V gene encodes CDR1 LGHNA and CDR2 YNFKEQ. Trimming took 2 bases from V and 13 from J; bases not matched to a gene: 32. CDR3: CASSQIRPGQGGQQGSFSVEYF. The CDR3 region has the DNA TGTGCCAGCAGCCAAATTAGGCCGGGACAGGGGGGCCAGCAGGGTTCCTTCAGTGTCGAGTATTTT.

The V gene is TRBV19, the J gene TRBJ1-1; D ambiguous. V lost 4 bases to trimming and J lost 5 bases, with 14 bases between them. The germline V gene has CDR1 LNHDA and CDR2 SQIVND (reference sequence). This CDR3 region has 14 residues. CDR3 in amino acids: CASSSARGSTEAFF. The CDR3 DNA reads as TGTGCCAGTAGTAGCGCCCGGGGATCAACTGAAGCTTTCTTT.

CDR3 loop: CASSSRTGMNTEAFF. The CDR3 DNA sequence: TGTGCCAGCAGCTCCCGGACAGGGATGAACACTGAAGCTTTCTTT. V is TRBV9 and J is TRBJ1-1, with 8 bases identical to TRBD1. Per the germline V gene, CDR1 is SGDLS and CDR2 is YYNGEE. J gave up 0 bases and V 4 bases, and 5 bases lay outside the gene matches. CDR3 size: 15 residues. Full variable domain (rest looked up from reference TRBV9 and TRBJ1-1): DSGVTQTPKHLITATGQRVTLRCSPRSGDLSVYWYQQSLDQGLQFLIQYYNGEERAKGNILERFSAQQFPDLHSELNLSSLELGDSALYFCASSSRTGMNTEAFFGQGTRLTVV.

The chain couples TRBV30 to TRBJ1-5; a weak D match, TRBD1 (6 bases). V lost 0 bases and J lost 6, with 9 bases in between. Germline V gene lookup returns CDR1 GTSNPN and CDR2 SVGIG (reference sequence). The CDR3 covers 13 residues. CDR3 sequence: CAWSVGGVQPQHF. The CDR3 coding sequence is TGTGCCTGGAGTGTAGGGGGGGTTCAGCCCCAGCATTTT.

As to this clone: Other nucleotide sequences from this sample produce the same CDR3. The rearrangement uses TRBV9 and TRBJ1-2; TRBD1 agrees at 8 bases. J lost 4 bases, V lost 3 bases, and 5 bases had no gene match. The CDR3 is 14 residues long. CDR1 is SGDLS and CDR2 is YYNGEE in the germline V gene. The CDR3 DNA sequence: TGTGCCAGCAGCGCGACAGGGGTCTTCTATGGCTACACCTTC. Translation: CASSATGVFYGYTF.

The chain joins TRBV6-5 to TRBJ1-5; D uncertain. CDR1 and CDR2 from the germline V gene are MNHEY and SVGAGI. V lost 6 bases, J lost 6 bases, and 12 bases lay in between. This CDR3 is 13 amino acids long. CDR3 sequence: CASSPGRGQPQHF. The CDR3 DNA is TGTGCCAGCAGCCCCGGGAGAGGTCAGCCCCAGCATTTT.